This TCR beta chain was observed in a study of shared clonotypes between healthy human individuals (dated by TCRdb to the early 2020s). With regard to the full study: The cohort included three men and two women between 18 and 49 years of age. To estimate repertoire size and how much clonotype sharing occurs between individuals, the study deeply sequenced the blood TCR repertoires of about five healthy adults. Each donor's leukapheresis produced roughly between about 0.85 and 10 billion PBMCs. For each donor, CD4 naive and CD4 memory were each given three plates, CD8 naive was given two plates, and CD8 memory was given one plate. To increase sequencing depth and limit assay-specific biases, TCR repertoire library preparation and sequencing were carried out by different laboratories using diverse techniques.

Here is what the overall study found, with its caveats: Sampling was restricted to blood, and TCR repertoires in tissues likely differ from the TCR repertoires found in blood. Higher generation probabilities were observed for clonotypes shared by all four sorted-subset donors than for non-shared clonotypes. Because the study included a small number of donors, the genetic and exposure-history diversity represented was limited. Incomplete sequencing was indicated by rarefaction of sorted-subset datasets, despite the large sequencing depth. Based on pairwise subsampling, the degree of clonotype sharing among donors was expected to be affected by sequencing depth. About 5% of naive CD4, around 3.6% of naive CD8, approximately 2% of memory CD4, and approximately 0.4% of memory CD8 clonotypes were shared across four donors. Naive subsets generally had larger estimated clonotype richness than memory subsets.

Spanning cysteine to phenylalanine, the CDR3 consists of 14 amino acids. Of all the DNA, just the CDR3 is kept, 42 bases in frame from base 1. Sequences SNHLY (CDR1) and FYNNEI (CDR2) are obtained from the germline V gene. V gives up 1 base and J gives up 3 bases, and the segment between their germline ends measures 9 bases. Only one count was recorded for this clone. Its antigen target is currently unknown. No per-base quality is available; no much larger clone lies one base away. Donors were healthy HIV-negative adults with no recently reported acute infections or vaccinations. Every donor was a Caucasian adult residing in Nashville, Tennessee, USA. Magnetic negative selection was used to enrich CD4+ T cells, after which naive cells were positively selected on CD45RA and the negative fraction became the memory subset. Blood was obtained by leukapheresis, after which PBMCs were separated by Ficoll-Histopaque density gradient centrifugation and cryopreserved in liquid nitrogen vapor phase. Analytical flow cytometry was used to check the purity and quantity of every magnetically sorted T cell population. From each sorted fraction, genomic DNA was isolated and quantified by UV absorbance on a Nanodrop 2000c.

Using the deep immunoSEQ assay, TCR CDR3 regions were amplified from genomic DNA by multiplex PCR. Extracted genomic DNA from each cell subset was distributed evenly across all wells of several immunoSEQ 96-well plates, and each plate was treated as a replicate. For sorted subsets, about 200 ng genomic DNA, equal to tens of thousands of T cell genomes, was loaded into each replicate PCR. Purified libraries were quantified with a Qubit 3.0 fluorometer, sized on a Bioanalyzer 2100, and re-quantified with the KAPA Library Quantification kit. Every immunoSEQ 96-well plate was sequenced on a separate single-read 150-cycle Illumina NextSeq 550 flow cell. On the study's bioinformatics: The immunoSEQ output contained only junctional sequences without quality scores, so filtering could not match that applied to full-length reads. To assign V/J genes and CDR3, sequences were annotated against IMGT germline references using PyIR, a Python wrapper for IgBLAST v1.9. Any read was removed if the V/J assignment was weak (E-value above 1e-6), the CDR3 was missing, or the read contained stop codons, out-of-frame junctions, or ambiguous translated residues. V3J clonotypes were defined as sequences sharing the same inferred V gene, J gene, and CDR3 amino acid sequence. To compute the percentage overlap between repertoires, the number of shared unique clonotypes was divided by the size of the smaller repertoire. RTK rarefaction, the Chao1 estimator, and Recon v2.1 estimates of unobserved clonotypes were used to assess repertoire richness. For all TCRbeta clonotypes obtained by the gDNA method from a handful of donors, generation probabilities were computed with OLGA. TCRdb limited this immuneACCESS table to in-frame rearrangements with V and J called. A share of clones is missing; checked studies link under half to unresolved V genes, and the rest is unexplained. That table furnishes V, J and clone size, whereas the DNA furnished D and trimming. This sample lists more than 2,000,000 clones; about 92% were detected once. The ten largest clones capture around 0.14% of the sample.

The sample consisted of naive CD4+ T cells sorted from blood. The sample's cell subset or site label, decoded: CD45RA+ positively selected. This chain is built from TRBV2 and TRBJ1-1; a weak D assignment points to TRBD1 (5 bases agree). The clonotype comes from a man aged 18 to 30 in good health. The sequenced DNA is TGTGCCAGCAGTGAAGTCGGGGGTGACACTGAAGCTTTCTTT. Its coded protein is CASSEVGGDTEAFF.